This T cell receptor beta chain was profiled in a study of graft-versus-host responses after intestinal transplantation. The wider study: As for transplant type, recipients had multivisceral, liver-intestinal, or isolated intestinal grafts. The study gave all recipients anti-thymocyte globulin induction, then tacrolimus and steroids for about 3 years.

CDR3 length equals 14 residues. Germline CDR1 SGHVS, CDR2 FNYEAQ. Trimming stripped 5 bases from V and 3 bases from J, with 14 bases between. Whole-study results and caveats: GvH clones were found in recipient marrow; some appeared first in ileum or blood.

The protocol was immunoSEQ multiplex PCR, while the TCRdb copy is restricted to in-frame clones and leaves out a portion. The repertoire holds around 120,000 clones, 90% seen once, with about 0.18% in the top ten. For this clone: As yet, its antigen is unknown.

The source is a human donor who received an intestinal transplant. The chain employs TRBV7-6 and TRBJ2-7; a possible D gene is TRBD1 (5 bases). The sample here was unstimulated CD4+ T cells sorted from spleen or lymph node cells, taken before intestinal transplant. The CDR3: CASSPSRVLYEQYF. In DNA, the CDR3 is TGTGCCAGCAGCCCTTCCAGGGTCCTCTACGAGCAGTACTTC. Drawing the rest from reference TRBV7-6 and TRBJ2-7, the complete variable domain is GAGVSQSPRYKVTKRGQDVALRCDPISGHVSLYWYRQALGQGPEFLTYFNYEAQQDKSGLPNDRFSAERPEGSISTLTIQRTEQRDSAMYRCASSPSRVLYEQYFGPGTRLTVT.